This T cell receptor beta chain was recovered during a study of early T cells in non-severe SARS-CoV-2 infection. This CDR3 comprises 12 residues. The germline V and J ends were trimmed by 6 bases and 1 base, with 9 bases remaining between them. The germline V gene encodes CDR1 SQVTM and CDR2 ANQGSEA. TCRdb re-called the 5' RACE reads through MiXCR, storing one row per CDR3 protein. The sample consists of 84,000 or so distinct CDR3 sequences, around 10% of them appearing once. Sequencing was performed on whole blood. The receptor was isolated from an adult who was a healthcare worker with PCR-confirmed SARS-CoV-2 infection or an uninfected control (not recorded which). The chain uses TRBV29-1 and TRBJ1-2, with D perhaps TRBD1 (6 bases). The CDR3 nucleotides read TGCAGCGTCGGGGGACATAACTATGGCTACACCTTC. Translating gives CSVGGHNYGYTF.